Each of the 20 T cell receptor beta chains below was sequenced from the same sample in a study of CDR3 diversity in severe acne. Each CDR3 protein is one row after TCRdb ran MiXCR on the PCR reads. The sample gives 90,000 or so distinct CDR3 sequences, 45% to 50% of which show up once; roughly a tenth is in the top ten. Material for sequencing was blood. These receptors originate from a male donor in good health, serving as a control.

The chain links TRBV5-1 to TRBJ2-7, with TRBD1 matching over 10 bases. V was pared by 1 base and J by 3 bases, with 4 bases of the junction left unmatched. The CDR3 extends over 15 amino acids. The germline gives CDR1 SGHRS, CDR2 YFSETQ. This CDR3 reads CASSLTGTGVYEQYF. For the CDR3, the DNA is TGCGCCAGCAGCTTGACCGGGACAGGGGTCTACGAGCAGTACTTC.

This rearrangement joins TRBV20-1 to TRBJ1-4; 10 bases match TRBD1. Germline-derived CDR1 and CDR2 are DFQATT and SNEGSKA (reference sequence). This CDR3 has 14 amino acids. With V trimmed by 3 bases and J by 8 bases, 6 bases remained unmatched. The CDR3 loop reads CSASTTGGWEKLFF. In nucleotides, the CDR3 is TGCAGTGCTAGCACGACAGGGGGCTGGGAAAAACTGTTTTTT.

The CDR3 DNA is TGCAGTGCTACCCGGGACAGAACCTCTGGAAACACCTTC. This encodes CSATRDRTSGNTF. V gene TRBV20-1 combines with J gene TRBJ1-2; 7 bases fit TRBD1. CDR1 and CDR2 from the germline V gene are DFQATT and SNEGSKA (reference sequence). The ends lost 4 bases at V and 12 bases at J; junction bases unmatched: 14. The CDR3 consists of 13 residues.

The chain has TRBV2 and TRBJ1-5; D might be TRBD1 (5 bases). From germline, CDR1 is SNHLY and CDR2 FYNNEI. The CDR3 has 13 residues. V lost 8 bases, J lost 0 bases, and 8 bases lay in between. The CDR3 loop reads CASRRDSNQPQHF. In nucleotides, the CDR3 is TGTGCCAGCCGCAGGGATAGCAATCAGCCCCAGCATTTT.

Concerning this clonotype itself: A junction end diverges from the germline sequence, so it may reflect a read error. This chain links TRBV19 with TRBJ1-2; D is undetermined. Germline-derived CDR1 and CDR2 are LNHDA and SQIVND (reference sequence). This CDR3 is 14 amino acids long. CDR3 in DNA: TGTGCCAGTAGTACCGGACGGGAGTCGGATGGTTACACCTTC. It codes for CASSTGRESDGYTF.

This sequence joins TRBV7-9 and TRBJ1-1, with D maybe TRBD1 (5 bases). CDR1 and CDR2 (germline): SEHNR, FQNEAQ (reference sequence). V was pared by 5 bases and J by 3 bases, with 19 bases between. This CDR3 has 16 residues. CDR3 amino acids: CASSQLAGRGDTEAFF. Here the CDR3 DNA reads TGTGCCAGCAGCCAATTAGCGGGGAGGGGAGACACTGAAGCTTTCTTT.

Ten or more counts support this clonotype. The chain recombines TRBV20-1 with TRBJ2-1; 16 positions match TRBD2. J was trimmed by 9 bases and V by 1 base; bases with no gene match: 6. Germline V gives CDR1 DFQATT, CDR2 SNEGSKA (reference sequence). The CDR3 length is 16 residues. The DNA for the CDR3 is TGCAGTGCTAGAGCCGGGACTAGCGGGGGGGCTGGTGAGCAGTTCTTC. This gives the protein CSARAGTSGGAGEQFF.

The table lists this clonotype with a few counts. This chain uses TRBV7-3 with TRBJ2-2; D is perhaps TRBD2 (6 bases). This CDR3 spans 15 amino acids. Germline V gene data show CDR1 as SGHTA and CDR2 as FQGTGA. V was cut by 0 bases and J by 1 base, with 6 bases left in between. CDR3 DNA sequence: TGTGCCAGCAGCTTAACGGGAGGGAACACCGGGGAGCTGTTTTTT. Residues: CASSLTGGNTGELFF.

This rearrangement joins TRBV28 to TRBJ2-6; D not resolved. The germline V gene has CDR1 MDHEN and CDR2 SYDVKM. The CDR3 covers 18 residues. V lost 0 bases and J 0 bases, leaving 12 bases between the germline ends. The DNA of the CDR3 is TGTGCCAGCAGTTTATGGGTCGGACGAGACTCTGGGGCCAACGTCCTGACTTTC. Protein sequence: CASSLWVGRDSGANVLTF.

This clonotype ranks as medium-sized (0.01 to 0.1%). V gene TRBV7-3 combines with J gene TRBJ2-2; the D is unclear. V gave up 4 bases and J gave up 3 bases, with 3 bases separating them. Germline V gene data show CDR1 as SGHTA and CDR2 as FQGTGA. The CDR3 is 12 amino acids. The DNA for the CDR3 is TGTGCCAGCAGCTCACACACCGGGGAGCTGTTTTTT. It translates to CASSSHTGELFF.

The chain is built from TRBV11-2 and TRBJ2-7; the match to TRBD2 covers 7 bases. CDR1 SGHAT and CDR2 FQNNGV come from the germline V gene. The J segment lost 7 bases and the V segment lost 3 bases, leaving 9 bases of the junction unmatched. The CDR3 is made up of 14 amino acids. In DNA, the CDR3 is TGTGCCAGCAGCTTCGGGGGAGGGCCGGGGGAGCAGTACTTC. As protein: CASSFGGGPGEQYF.

J is TRBJ2-7 and V is TRBV7-9; TRBD2 matches at 7 bases. The CDR3 is made up of 16 amino acids. V lost 1 base to trimming and J lost 7 bases; unmatched junction nucleotides: 13. The germline V gene encodes CDR1 SEHNR and CDR2 FQNEAQ (reference sequence). In DNA form, the CDR3 reads TGTGCCAGCAGCTTAGATGCGGGAGACAATACCGGTGAGCAGTACTTC. Residues: CASSLDAGDNTGEQYF.

This clonotype has a handful of counts. CDR3 in DNA: TGTGCCAGCAGCATGGACTGGCGCTACGAGCAGTACTTC. This gives the protein CASSMDWRYEQYF. The rearrangement links TRBV7-8 to TRBJ2-7; the D gene is possibly TRBD2 (5 bases). This CDR3 region has 13 residues. The germline gives CDR1 SGHVS, CDR2 FQNEAQ. V gave up 5 bases and J gave up 3 bases, with 11 bases separating them.

This clonotype has only a few counts. This chain connects TRBV29-1 to TRBJ1-2; D is unresolved. This CDR3 region has 13 residues. The V gene lost 7 bases and the J gene lost 4 bases, with 16 bases spanning the gap. Germline lookup yields CDR1 SQVTM and CDR2 ANQGSEA. The CDR3 protein is CSARIGLGYGYTF. CDR3 bases: TGCAGCGCAAGGATAGGATTAGGCTATGGCTACACCTTC.

The table lists this clonotype with many counts. The chain employs TRBV20-1 and TRBJ1-2; D ambiguous. The V end was cut by 4 bases, the J end by 2 bases, with 17 bases between. This CDR3 contains 15 residues. Per germline, CDR1 DFQATT and CDR2 SNEGSKA (reference sequence). CDR3 amino acids: CSANIWGERNYGYTF. DNA for the CDR3: TGCAGTGCTAATATCTGGGGAGAGAGAAACTATGGCTACACCTTC.

This clonotype was recorded at least ten times. V gene TRBV5-6 combines with J gene TRBJ1-2; D remains ambiguous. V was trimmed by 9 bases and J by 8 bases, leaving 20 bases between them. The CDR3 contains 13 residues. Germline lookup yields CDR1 SGHDT and CDR2 YYEEEE. The CDR3 sequence: CAIQRLGSLGYTF. The CDR3 DNA reads as TGTGCCATCCAGAGGCTAGGGAGTCTCGGCTACACCTTC.

The chain joins TRBV19 to TRBJ2-2, with D unclear. Germline CDR1 LNHDA, CDR2 SQIVND (reference sequence). Trimming shortened V by 8 bases and J by 0 bases, and 10 bases separated the two germline ends. CDR3 length: 14 amino acids. The CDR3 loop is CASGKTTNTGELFF. In nucleotides, the CDR3 is TGTGCCAGTGGGAAAACAACGAACACCGGGGAGCTGTTTTTT.

This chain links TRBV9 with TRBJ1-1; D not certain. The CDR3 runs 11 residues. In germline, CDR1 is SGDLS, CDR2 YYNGEE. V lost 4 bases and J 6 bases, leaving 7 bases between the germline ends. The CDR3 region has the DNA TGTGCCAGCAGCTCGGGTGCTGAAGCTTTCTTT. It is translated as CASSSGAEAFF.

This clonotype was observed at least ten times. The chain carries TRBV2 and TRBJ2-7; no firm D call. The CDR3 consists of 10 residues. CDR1 is SNHLY, CDR2 FYNNEI, per germline. The V end lost 5 bases, the J end lost 1 base, and 0 bases lay between the germline ends. The CDR3 DNA sequence: TGTGCCAGCAGTTCCTACGAGCAGTACTTC. Residues: CASSSYEQYF. Full variable domain (missing parts from reference TRBV2 and TRBJ2-7): EPEVTQTPSHQVTQMGQEVILRCVPISNHLYFYWYRQILGQKVEFLVSFYNNEISEKSEIFDDQFSVERPDGSNFTLKIRSTKLEDSAMYFCASSSYEQYFGPGTRLTVT.

Regarding this clonotype: One junction end disagrees with the germline gene, perhaps due to a read error. The CDR3 sequence: CATSDRFGDGYAF. CDR3 bases: TGTGCCACCAGTGATAGGTTTGGAGATGGCTACGCCTTC. The J gene is TRBJ1-2, the V gene TRBV24-1; D ambiguous. The germline CDR1 and CDR2 sequences are KGHDR and SFDVKD. The CDR3 has 13 amino acids.